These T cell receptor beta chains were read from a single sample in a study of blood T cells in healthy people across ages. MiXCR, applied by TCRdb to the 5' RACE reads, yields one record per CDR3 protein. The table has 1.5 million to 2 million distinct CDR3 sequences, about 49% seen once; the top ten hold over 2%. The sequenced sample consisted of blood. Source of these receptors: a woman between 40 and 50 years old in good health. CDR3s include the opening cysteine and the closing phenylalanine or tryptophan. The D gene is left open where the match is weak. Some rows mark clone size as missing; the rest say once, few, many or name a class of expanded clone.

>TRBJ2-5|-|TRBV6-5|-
TGTGCCAGCACCTCCCCTTCCAATGAGCAGTACTTC
CASTSPSNEQYF
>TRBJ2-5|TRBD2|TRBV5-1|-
TGCGCCAGCAGCTTGGGACTAGCGGGGGATGATTACCAAGAGACCCAGTACTTC
CASSLGLAGDDYQETQYF
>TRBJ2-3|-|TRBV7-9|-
TGTGCCAGCAGCTTAGGTTACAGAAGCACAGATACGCAGTATTTT
CASSLGYRSTDTQYF
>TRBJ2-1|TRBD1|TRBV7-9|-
TGTGCCAGCAGCCTACTACCGACAGGGGATTGGGAGCAGTTCTTC
CASSLLPTGDWEQFF
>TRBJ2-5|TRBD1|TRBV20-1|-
TGCAGTGCCCTATGGACAGGAAAAGAGACCCAGTACTTC
CSALWTGKETQYF
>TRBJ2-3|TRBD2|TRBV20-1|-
TGCAGTGCCAGCTCGCTAGCGGGGGATAAAGATACGCAGTATTTT
CSASSLAGDKDTQYF
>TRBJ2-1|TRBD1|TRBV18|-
TGTGCCAGCTCACTCCTCGGACAGGGAATCAATGAGCAGTTCTTC
CASSLLGQGINEQFF
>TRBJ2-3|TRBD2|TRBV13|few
TGTGCCAGCAGCTTAGCCACTAGCGTAAGGGCAGATACGCAGTATTTT
CASSLATSVRADTQYF
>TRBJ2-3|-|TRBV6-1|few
TGTGCCAGCAGTGAATACGGGCCCCCAGGGGCGCAGTATTTT
CASSEYGPPGAQYF
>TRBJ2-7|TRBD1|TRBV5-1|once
TGCGCCAGCAGGGTCGGGACAGGGCACGACGAGCAGTACTTC
CASRVGTGHDEQYF
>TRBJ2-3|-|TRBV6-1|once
TGTGCCAGCAGTGCAGGGGGGGGCTACCAAGGCACAGATACGCAGTATTTT
CASSAGGGYQGTDTQYF
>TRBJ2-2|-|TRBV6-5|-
TGTGCCAGCAGAGTCGGGTTCGCAACCGGGGAGCTGTTTTTT
CASRVGFATGELFF
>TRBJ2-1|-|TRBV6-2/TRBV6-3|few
TGTGCCAGCACCACAGGGTCCCCAAGCTCCTACAATGAGCAGTTCTTC
CASTTGSPSSYNEQFF
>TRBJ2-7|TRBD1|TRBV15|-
TGTGCCACCAGCGGGGGACAGAGCCCCTACGAGCAGTACTTC
CATSGGQSPYEQYF
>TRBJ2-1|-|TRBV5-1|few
TGCGCCAGCAGCGGGGACGTTTACAATGAGCAGTTCTTC
CASSGDVYNEQFF
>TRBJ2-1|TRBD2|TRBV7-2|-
TGTGCCAGCAGACTGGGACTAGCGGGGTCAAGTGAGCAGTTCTTC
CASRLGLAGSSEQFF
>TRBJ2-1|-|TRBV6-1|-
TGTGCCAGCAGTGAAGAGTGGGTCTCGAATGAGCAGTTCTTC
CASSEEWVSNEQFF
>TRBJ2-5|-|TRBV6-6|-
TGTGCCAGCAGTAAGACCGAGACCCAGTACTTC
CASSKTETQYF
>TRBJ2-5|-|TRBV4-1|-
TGCGCCGGCAGCTCGGGAAATTTCATCGAGACCCAGTACTTC
CAGSSGNFIETQYF
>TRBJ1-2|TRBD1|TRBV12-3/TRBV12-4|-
TGTGCCAGCACCCCAGGACAGGAAGGTTATGGCTACACCTTC
CASTPGQEGYGYTF
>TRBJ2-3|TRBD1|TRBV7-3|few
TGTGCCAGCAGCGAGAGGGGGCGCACAGATACGCAGTATTTT
CASSERGRTDTQYF
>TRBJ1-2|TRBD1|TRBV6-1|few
TGTGCCAGCAGTGGGGACAGGCGGGACACCTTC
CASSGDRRDTF
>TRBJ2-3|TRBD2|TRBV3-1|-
TGTGCCAGCAGCCTACTAGCGGGGGGAATCGGAGCACAAGGTACGCAGTATTTT
CASSLLAGGIGAQGTQYF
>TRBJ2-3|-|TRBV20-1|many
TGCAGTGCTAGAGATACTAGTACAGATACGCAGTATTTT
CSARDTSTDTQYF
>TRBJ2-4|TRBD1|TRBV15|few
TGTGCCACCAGCAGAGATTTTGCGACAGGGCACATTCAGTACTTC
CATSRDFATGHIQYF
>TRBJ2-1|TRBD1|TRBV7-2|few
TGTGCCAGCAGACCTCAACAGGGGGCTGGGAATGAGCAGTTCTTC
CASRPQQGAGNEQFF
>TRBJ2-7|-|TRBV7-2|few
TGTGCCAGCAGCGCGGGACAGCTCTACGAGCAGTACTTC
CASSAGQLYEQYF
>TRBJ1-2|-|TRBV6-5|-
TGTGCCAGCAGTTACCTCTCCCGGGGGCCTTACTATGGCTACACCTTC
CASSYLSRGPYYGYTF
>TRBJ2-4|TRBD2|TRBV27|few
TGTGCCAGCAGCCTCAGGAGCGGGGGGACCTTAGCCAAAAACATTCAGTACTTC
CASSLRSGGTLAKNIQYF
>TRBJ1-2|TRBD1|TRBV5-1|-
TGCGCCAGCAGCTTGGACGGGGACAGGGTCGATGGCTACACCTTC
CASSLDGDRVDGYTF
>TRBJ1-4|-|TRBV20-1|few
TGCAGTGCTAGAGATCCAGGCGGAGAGAATGAAAAACTGTTTTTT
CSARDPGGENEKLFF
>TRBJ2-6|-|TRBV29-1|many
TGCAGCACTGGTGGTGGGGGTGACGGGGCCAACGTCCTGACTTTC
CSTGGGGDGANVLTF
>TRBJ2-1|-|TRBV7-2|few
TGTGCCAGCAGCTTAAGGCAGACCCTTGACAATGAGCAGTTCTTC
CASSLRQTLDNEQFF
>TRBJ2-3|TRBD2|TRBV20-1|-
TGCAGTGCTATCTCAGCGGGGGTTACCACAGATACGCAGTATTTT
CSAISAGVTTDTQYF
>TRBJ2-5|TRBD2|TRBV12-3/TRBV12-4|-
TGTGCCAGCAGTTCTCTGGGCCTTCCCGGGACTAGAATTTTGGGTTCGGAGACCCAGTACTTC
CASSSLGLPGTRILGSETQYF
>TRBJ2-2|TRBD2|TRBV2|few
TGTGCCAGCCGGCGGGGGTCCGGGGAGCTGTTTTTT
CASRRGSGELFF
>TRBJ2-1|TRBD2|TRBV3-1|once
TGTGCCAGCAGCTCAGCGGGGGGGTTCTATGAGCAGTTCTTC
CASSSAGGFYEQFF
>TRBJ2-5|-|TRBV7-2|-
TGTGCCAGCAGCCGGCCAGCGAGTCCAACCAATCGGGAGACCCAGTACTTC
CASSRPASPTNRETQYF
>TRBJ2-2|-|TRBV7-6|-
TGTGCCAGCAGGGAGTCGGGTGCCACCGGGGAGCTGTTTTTT
CASRESGATGELFF
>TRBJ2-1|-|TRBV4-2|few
TGTGCCAGCAGCCAAGAGGTCTCAGGGAGGTTGGCCTACAATGAGCAGTTCTTC
CASSQEVSGRLAYNEQFF
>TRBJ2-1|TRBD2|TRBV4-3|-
TGCGCCAGCAGCCAAGAACCCTGGCGGGGGGTGTACAATGAGCAGTTCTTC
CASSQEPWRGVYNEQFF
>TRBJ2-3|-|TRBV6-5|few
TGTGCCAGCGCCAATCCTTCCGGAGGAGGCACAGATACGCAGTATTTT
CASANPSGGGTDTQYF